The TCR beta chain under discussion was sequenced for a study of CD8+ T cells in alopecia areata. Study-level points and caveats: Clonality in lesional scalp, especially alopecia totalis/universalis, exceeded that of normal scalp.

Treatment of the sample: oral pan-JAK inhibitor, 5-10 mg twice daily. Germline CDR1 MGHRA, CDR2 YSYEKL. V shed 4 bases, J shed 3 bases, and the junction held 9 bases outside the gene matches. The CDR3 has 15 residues. TCR sequencing used cDNA made by reverse transcription of extracted RNA. Sequencing was performed with immunoSEQ multiplex PCR; in TCRdb, only in-frame clones are kept and a portion is missing. The sample shows more than 150,000 clones, around 50% of them seen only once. In the case of this clone: Its antigen remains unidentified.

The starting material was CD8+ T cells sorted from blood, obtained at week 24, from a patient treated with tofacitinib. The chain has TRBV4-1 and TRBJ2-7; 7 nucleotides agree with TRBD1. This sequence was found in a human donor with alopecia areata. This chain's CDR3 is CASSLRTGAFYEQYF. In nucleotides, the CDR3 is TGCGCCAGCAGCCTACGGACAGGCGCTTTCTACGAGCAGTACTTC.